Listed below are T cell receptor beta chains from one sample, sequenced in a study of blood T cell repertoires in COVID-19. The repertoire was sequenced with immunoSEQ multiplex PCR; TCRdb's copy has only in-frame clones and lacks some. The repertoire holds 300,000 to 350,000 clones, roughly nine tenths seen once, with 1% in the top ten. Sequences were obtained from PBMCs or T cells enriched from blood (not recorded which). The receptors were gathered from a woman aged 25-40 years who had recovered from COVID-19. CDR3s include the opening cysteine and the closing phenylalanine or tryptophan. Fields, in order: clone size, J gene, V gene, D gene, CDR3 protein, CDR3 DNA. D genes are given only for firm matches. Clone size is given for some rows only: seen once, a few or many times, or a class if the clone is expanded.

>once|TRBJ2-1|TRBV27|TRBD2
CASSSLGAGGEDEQFF
TGTGCCAGCAGTTCCCTCGGGGCGGGGGGTGAGGATGAGCAGTTCTTC
>NA|TRBJ2-5|TRBV5-4|NA
CASSAVERQETQYF
TGTGCCAGCAGCGCGGTGGAGCGGCAAGAGACCCAGTACTTC
>NA|TRBJ1-4|TRBV21-1|NA
CASSRGIDNEKLFF
TGTGCCAGCAGCCGGGGGATTGATAATGAAAAACTGTTTTTT
>NA|TRBJ2-1|TRBV3-1/TRBV3-2|TRBD1
CASSHRDRNYNEQFF
TGTGCCAGCAGCCACAGGGACAGAAACTACAATGAGCAGTTCTTC
>NA|TRBJ1-4|TRBV5-4|TRBD1
CASSAGTGYEKLFF
TGTGCCAGCAGCGCCGGGACAGGGTATGAAAAACTGTTTTTT
>NA|TRBJ2-2|TRBV9|NA
CASSVRPNTGELFF
TGTGCCAGCAGCGTACGTCCGAACACCGGGGAGCTGTTTTTT
>NA|TRBJ2-5|TRBV7-6|NA
CASSLRQIQETQYF
TGTGCCAGCAGCCTTAGACAGATACAAGAGACCCAGTACTTC
>NA|TRBJ2-5|TRBV30|TRBD2
CAWIVWGGRTRETQYF
TGTGCCTGGATCGTTTGGGGAGGGAGAACTCGAGAGACCCAGTACTTC
>NA|TRBJ2-3|TRBV7-7|NA
CASSLLSTDTQYF
TGTGCCAGCAGCTTACTAAGCACAGATACGCAGTATTTT
>NA|TRBJ1-5|TRBV3-1/TRBV3-2|NA
CASSSGPHQPQHF
TGTGCCAGCAGTTCGGGTCCGCATCAGCCCCAGCATTTT
>NA|TRBJ1-2|TRBV5-6|TRBD1
CASSSDRGKYGYTF
TGTGCCAGCAGCTCGGACAGGGGGAAATATGGCTACACCTTC
>NA|TRBJ1-5|TRBV29-1|NA
CSVADFGGRPQHF
TGCAGCGTTGCAGATTTTGGGGGCCGGCCCCAGCATTTT
>NA|TRBJ2-7|TRBV7-2|TRBD1
CASSLSGGVDEQYF
TGTGCCAGCAGCTTGTCAGGGGGCGTCGACGAGCAGTACTTC
>NA|TRBJ1-6|TRBV4-1|TRBD1
CASSPRTGTSPLHF
TGCGCCAGCAGCCCCCGGACAGGAACTTCACCCCTCCACTTT
>NA|TRBJ2-1|TRBV11-3|TRBD2
CASSLRGGTSYNEQFF
TGTGCCAGCAGCCTGCGGGGGGGCACTTCCTACAATGAGCAGTTCTTC
>NA|TRBJ2-1|TRBV3-1/TRBV3-2|NA
CASSLQGSNEQFF
TGTGCCAGCAGCCTCCAGGGGTCCAATGAGCAGTTCTTC
>few|TRBJ2-2|TRBV7-9|NA
CASSFRGFANTGELFF
TGTGCCAGCAGCTTCAGGGGTTTCGCGAACACCGGGGAGCTGTTTTTT
>NA|TRBJ2-1|TRBV10-3|NA
CAISEDHQWGDEQFF
TGTGCCATCAGTGAGGACCATCAGTGGGGCGATGAGCAGTTCTTC
>NA|TRBJ1-6|TRBV7-9|NA
CASSSAGFNSPLHF
TGTGCCAGCAGCTCCGCCGGGTTTAACTCACCCCTCCACTTT
>NA|TRBJ2-3|TRBV10-3|TRBD1
CAISERWTGAPVDTQYF
TGTGCCATCAGTGAGCGCTGGACAGGGGCCCCCGTAGATACGCAGTATTTT
>NA|TRBJ1-4|TRBV5-1|TRBD1
CASSSGDRGQNEKLFF
TGCGCCAGCAGCAGCGGGGACAGGGGGCAGAATGAAAAACTGTTTTTT
>NA|TRBJ1-2|TRBV12-5|NA
CASGLLPGRDNWRITF
TGTGCTAGTGGTTTGTTGCCGGGCCGAGACAACTGGAGGATCACCTTC
>NA|TRBJ1-3|TRBV15|TRBD1
CATRPSSTGYTGNTIYF
TGTGCCACCAGACCTTCCTCGACAGGGTATACGGGAAACACCATATATTTT
>NA|TRBJ2-6|TRBV5-4|TRBD1
CASSHRTGGDSGANVLTF
TGTGCCAGCAGTCACAGGACAGGGGGCGACTCTGGGGCCAACGTCCTGACTTTC
>NA|TRBJ2-7|TRBV18|TRBD1
CASSPRGPGTTGGQYEQYF
TGTGCCAGCTCACCACGGGGACCCGGGACAACAGGGGGGCAATACGAGCAGTACTTC
>NA|TRBJ1-2|TRBV2|TRBD1
CASSAADRDRFAFYGYTF
TGTGCCAGCAGTGCGGCCGACCGGGACAGGTTTGCCTTCTATGGCTACACCTTC
>few|TRBJ1-6|TRBV5-5|TRBD1
CASSLKAGQAYNSPLHF
TGTGCCAGCAGCTTAAAAGCGGGACAGGCCTATAATTCACCCCTCCACTTT
>NA|TRBJ1-5|TRBV6-2/TRBV6-3|NA
CASSRETQGYQPQHF
TGTGCCAGCAGCAGAGAGACACAGGGTTATCAGCCCCAGCATTTT
>NA|TRBJ1-1|TRBV10-3|NA
CAISSDTEAFF
TGTGCCATCAGTTCTGACACTGAAGCTTTCTTT
>NA|TRBJ1-2|TRBV29-1|TRBD1
CSVWGQGAQHGYTF
TGCAGCGTATGGGGACAGGGGGCGCAGCATGGCTACACCTTC
>NA|TRBJ2-1|TRBV7-6|NA
CASSLGPAINEQFF
TGTGCCAGCAGCCTCGGTCCAGCGATCAATGAGCAGTTCTTC
>once|TRBJ2-3|TRBV5-1|NA
CASSLEGWGLGTDTQYF
TGCGCCAGCAGCTTGGAGGGGTGGGGACTCGGCACAGATACGCAGTATTTT
>NA|TRBJ1-1|TRBV10-3|TRBD1
CAISESGQGVWYTEAFF
TGTGCCATCAGTGAGTCGGGGCAGGGGGTTTGGTACACTGAAGCTTTCTTT
>NA|TRBJ2-7|TRBV7-2|TRBD1
CASSLQAGGDYEQYF
TGTGCCAGCAGCTTACAGGCAGGGGGCGACTACGAGCAGTACTTC
>NA|TRBJ1-3|TRBV10-2|TRBD1
CASRLGQSSGNTIYF
TGCGCCAGCAGGCTGGGACAGAGCTCTGGAAACACCATATATTTT
>NA|TRBJ2-4|TRBV11-2|TRBD1
CASSLTGVLAKNIQYF
TGTGCCAGCAGCTTAACAGGGGTCCTAGCCAAAAACATTCAGTACTTC
>NA|TRBJ1-4|TRBV19|TRBD1
CASRILGQGGIPTNEKLFF
TGTGCCAGTAGAATACTGGGACAGGGTGGAATACCGACGAATGAAAAACTGTTTTTT
>NA|TRBJ2-7|TRBV27|NA
CASSLDPTARYEQYF
TGTGCCAGCAGTTTAGATCCGACAGCCCGATACGAGCAGTACTTC
>once|TRBJ1-2|TRBV7-2|NA
CASSLETTNYGYTF
TGTGCCAGCAGCTTAGAGACGACAAACTATGGCTACACCTTC
>NA|TRBJ1-2|TRBV13|TRBD1
CASSLGQGALSYGYTF
TGTGCCAGCAGCCTAGGACAGGGGGCCCTCAGCTATGGCTACACCTTC
>NA|TRBJ1-1|TRBV6-2/TRBV6-3|TRBD1
CASSPGTGPRAEAFF
TGTGCCAGCAGTCCGGGGACAGGCCCGAGGGCTGAAGCTTTCTTT
>NA|TRBJ1-2|TRBV28|TRBD1
CASRTEQGRHYGYTF
TGTGCCAGCAGAACCGAACAGGGGCGCCACTATGGCTACACCTTC
>NA|TRBJ2-2|TRBV9|TRBD2
CASTTSGGPNTGELFF
TGTGCCAGCACGACTAGCGGGGGGCCGAACACCGGGGAGCTGTTTTTT
>once|TRBJ2-1|TRBV28|NA
CASSLFPSSVDEQFF
TGTGCCAGCAGTTTGTTCCCTTCTAGCGTCGATGAGCAGTTCTTC
>NA|TRBJ1-3|TRBV2|NA
CASSETQSSGNTIYF
TGTGCCAGCAGTGAGACACAGAGCTCTGGAAACACCATATATTTT
>NA|TRBJ2-7|TRBV9|NA
CASSVVFKGDHEQYF
TGTGCCAGCAGCGTAGTGTTTAAGGGAGATCACGAGCAGTACTTC